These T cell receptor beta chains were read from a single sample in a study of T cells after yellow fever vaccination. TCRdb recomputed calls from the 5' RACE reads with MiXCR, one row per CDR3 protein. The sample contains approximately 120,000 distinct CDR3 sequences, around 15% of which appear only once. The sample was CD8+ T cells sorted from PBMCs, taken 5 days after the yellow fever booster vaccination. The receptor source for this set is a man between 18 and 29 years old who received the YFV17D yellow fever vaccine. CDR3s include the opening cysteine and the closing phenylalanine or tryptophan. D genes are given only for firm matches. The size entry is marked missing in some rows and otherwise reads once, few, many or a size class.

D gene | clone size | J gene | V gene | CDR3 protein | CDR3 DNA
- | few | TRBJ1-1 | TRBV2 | CASNREGVAAFF | TGTGCCAGCAACCGAGAGGGGGTTGCAGCTTTCTTT
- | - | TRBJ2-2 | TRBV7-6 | CASSLGQGTTGELFF | TGTGCCAGCAGCTTAGGGCAGGGGACCACCGGGGAGCTGTTTTTT
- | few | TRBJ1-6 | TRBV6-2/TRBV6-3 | CASSLWDTSLHF | TGTGCCAGCAGTTTGTGGGATACATCCCTCCACTTT
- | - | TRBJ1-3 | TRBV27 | CASSRLGGSNTIYF | TGTGCCAGCAGTCGCCTGGGGGGGAGTAACACCATATATTTT
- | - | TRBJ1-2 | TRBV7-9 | CASSLVGGEINGYTF | TGTGCCAGCAGCTTAGTTGGGGGTGAGATTAATGGCTACACCTTC
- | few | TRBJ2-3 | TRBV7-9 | CASSPAPGTTDTQYF | TGTGCCAGCAGCCCCGCCCCGGGGACCACAGATACGCAGTATTTT
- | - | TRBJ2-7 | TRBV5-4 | CASSWGSYEQYF | TGTGCCAGCAGCTGGGGCTCCTACGAGCAGTACTTC
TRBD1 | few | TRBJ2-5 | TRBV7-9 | CASSLFQGAEETQYF | TGTGCCAGCAGCTTATTCCAGGGGGCAGAAGAGACCCAGTACTTC
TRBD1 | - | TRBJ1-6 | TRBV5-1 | CASSTGQGGNSPLHF | TGCGCCAGCAGCACCGGACAGGGGGGGAATTCACCCCTCCACTTT
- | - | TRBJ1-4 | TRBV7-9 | CASSFGGSLFF | TGTGCCAGCAGCTTCGGGGGATCACTGTTTTTT
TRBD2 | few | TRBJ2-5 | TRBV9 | CASSGLAGGGSSETQYF | TGTGCCAGCAGCGGACTAGCGGGGGGCGGTTCGTCAGAGACCCAGTACTTC
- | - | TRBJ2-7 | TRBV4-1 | CASSQDKEPALYEQYF | TGCGCCAGCAGCCAAGATAAAGAGCCGGCCCTCTACGAGCAGTACTTC
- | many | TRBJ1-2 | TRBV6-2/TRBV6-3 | CASSLGQFRVGYTF | TGTGCCAGCAGCCTTGGACAGTTCAGAGTTGGCTACACCTTC
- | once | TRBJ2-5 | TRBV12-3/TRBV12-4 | CASSPVGETQYF | TGTGCCAGCAGTCCAGTTGGAGAGACCCAGTACTTC
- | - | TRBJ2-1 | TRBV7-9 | CASSSVPSRGNEQFF | TGTGCCAGCAGCTCCGTGCCATCCCGGGGCAATGAGCAGTTCTTC
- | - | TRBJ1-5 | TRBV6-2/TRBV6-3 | CASSYSRTGLVNQPQHF | TGTGCCAGCAGTTACTCACGGACGGGCCTGGTAAATCAGCCCCAGCATTTT
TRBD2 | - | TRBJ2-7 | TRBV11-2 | CASTSSGGPLEQYF | TGTGCCAGCACCTCTAGCGGGGGGCCCCTGGAGCAGTACTTC
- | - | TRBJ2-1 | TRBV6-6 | CASIVTLSSYNEQFF | TGTGCCAGCATTGTCACCCTAAGCTCCTACAATGAGCAGTTCTTC
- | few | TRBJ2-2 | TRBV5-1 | CASSPRDPRGTGELFF | TGCGCCAGCAGCCCACGGGACCCTCGAGGCACCGGGGAGCTGTTTTTT
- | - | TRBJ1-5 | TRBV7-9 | CASSSKFNQPQHF | TGTGCCAGCAGCTCGAAATTCAATCAGCCCCAGCATTTT
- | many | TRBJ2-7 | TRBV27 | CASSLKVGGYEQYF | TGTGCCAGCAGTTTAAAGGTTGGCGGATACGAGCAGTACTTC
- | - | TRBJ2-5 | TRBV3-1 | CASSLWGKIQETQYF | TGTGCCAGCAGCCTGTGGGGGAAAATCCAAGAGACCCAGTACTTC
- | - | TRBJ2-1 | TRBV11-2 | CASSLGRNNEQFF | TGTGCCAGCAGCTTAGGACGGAACAATGAGCAGTTCTTC
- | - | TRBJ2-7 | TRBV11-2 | CASSSAVGYEQYF | TGTGCCAGCAGCTCCGCGGTGGGCTACGAGCAGTACTTC
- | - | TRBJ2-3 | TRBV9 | CASTVGGGTDTQYF | TGTGCCAGCACAGTAGGAGGGGGGACAGATACGCAGTATTTT
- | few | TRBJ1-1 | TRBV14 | CASSQRREGTEAFF | TGTGCCAGCAGCCAGAGGAGGGAAGGGACTGAAGCTTTCTTT
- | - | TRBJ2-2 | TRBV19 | CASSTGFTGELFF | TGTGCCAGTAGTACAGGGTTCACCGGGGAGCTGTTTTTT
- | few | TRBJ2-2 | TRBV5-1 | CASSFEPGELFF | TGCGCCAGCAGCTTTGAGCCCGGGGAGCTGTTTTTT
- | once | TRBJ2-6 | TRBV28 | CASSQGVSGANVLTF | TGTGCCAGCAGCCAAGGGGTGTCTGGGGCCAACGTCCTGACTTTC
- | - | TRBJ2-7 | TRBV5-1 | CASSLGGELEQYF | TGCGCCAGCAGCTTGGGAGGGGAACTCGAGCAGTACTTC
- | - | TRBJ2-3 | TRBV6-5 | CASSYSSEWGDTQYF | TGTGCCAGCAGTTACTCGAGCGAATGGGGGGATACGCAGTATTTT
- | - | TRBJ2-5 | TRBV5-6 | CASSLGGQETQYF | TGTGCCAGCAGCTTGGGAGGGCAAGAGACCCAGTACTTC
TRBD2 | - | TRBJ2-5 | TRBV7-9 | CASNNRKRLAGGPVETQYF | TGTGCCAGCAACAACCGGAAGAGACTAGCGGGGGGGCCTGTGGAGACCCAGTACTTC